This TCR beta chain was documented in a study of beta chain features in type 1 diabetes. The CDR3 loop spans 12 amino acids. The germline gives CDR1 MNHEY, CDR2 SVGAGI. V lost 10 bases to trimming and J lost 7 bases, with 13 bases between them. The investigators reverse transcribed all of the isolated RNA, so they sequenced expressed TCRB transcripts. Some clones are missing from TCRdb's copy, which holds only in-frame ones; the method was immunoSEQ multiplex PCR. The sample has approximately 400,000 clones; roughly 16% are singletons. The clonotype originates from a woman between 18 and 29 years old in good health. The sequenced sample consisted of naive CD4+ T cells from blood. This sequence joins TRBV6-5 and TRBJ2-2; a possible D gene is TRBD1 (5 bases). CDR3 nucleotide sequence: TGTGCCATCAAGGGGTTAGGCGGGGAGCTGTTTTTT. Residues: CAIKGLGGELFF.